This entry describes one T cell receptor beta chain. CDR1 and CDR2 from the germline V gene are SGHTA and FQGNSA. The CDR3 extends over 17 amino acids. Trimming removed 2 bases from V and 2 bases from J, with 15 bases in between. The entry originates in a study of OX40 agonist ivuxolimab in advanced cancers. TCRdb keeps only in-frame clones here, not all; method: immunoSEQ multiplex PCR. This sample has around 86,000 clones, with approximately 88% found just once. Source: CD4+ or CD8+ T cells sorted from blood, taken in a trial of the OX40 agonist ivuxolimab. The rearrangement uses TRBV7-2 and TRBJ2-2; the D gene is possibly TRBD1 (6 bases). The clonotype was recovered from an adult with an advanced solid tumor such as melanoma, head and neck, liver or kidney cancer. CDR3 amino acids: CASSLRGTFVNTGELFF. DNA for the CDR3: TGTGCCAGCAGCTTAAGGGGGACATTCGTTAACACCGGGGAGCTGTTTTTT.